This TCR beta chain originates from a study of control samples from healthy donors and cancer patients. The CDR3 totals 13 residues. Per germline, CDR1 GTSNPN and CDR2 SVGIG (reference sequence). V shed 6 bases and J 7 bases; nucleotides not matched to a gene: 11. Method: immunoSEQ multiplex PCR; TCRdb's copy keeps in-frame clones and lacks some. Among about 130,000 clones listed, over 75% were seen once. This TCR came from a man younger than 35 in good health. This chain connects TRBV30 to TRBJ1-2; 7 bases fit TRBD1. The sample consisted of blood. CDR3 bases: TGTGCCTGCCGACAGGGCCTTAGGGGTGGCTACACCTTC. Protein product: CACRQGLRGGYTF.